These 16 T cell receptor beta chains originate from one sample sequenced in a study of T cell responses to AZD1222 COVID-19 vaccine. Repertoires were generated with immunoSEQ multiplex PCR, while TCRdb's copy carries only in-frame clones and drops some. The profile shows 150,000 to 200,000 clones, over 85% of them singletons. The sample in question was peripheral blood, obtained on day 0 of AZD1222 vaccination. These receptors all stem from an adult in good health.

This clone was counted between two and nine times. The chain joins TRBV12-3 or TRBV12-4 to TRBJ1-2; 8 bases match TRBD1. The junction had 8 bases not matched to a gene; V was cut back by 10 bases and J by 7 bases. The CDR3 loop spans 12 amino acids. CDR3 nucleotides: TGTGCCACCTCGACAGGGGTAGGTGGCTACACCTTC. This translates into CATSTGVGGYTF.

The rearrangement links TRBV7-9 to TRBJ1-3; D possibly corresponds to TRBD1 (5 bases). The CDR3 sequence is 11 residues long. Trimming pared 3 bases from V and 16 bases from J, leaving 13 bases between. The V gene's germline CDR1 is SEHNR and CDR2 FQNEAQ (reference sequence). The CDR3 protein is CASSFTRDRYF. Written as DNA, the CDR3 is TGTGCCAGCAGCTTCACCAGGGATCGCTATTTT.

In regard to this clone: Distinct nucleotide sequences in the sample also encode this CDR3. The genes are TRBV5-1 and TRBJ1-1; D is ambiguous. The CDR3 is 14 amino acids. Trimming removed 0 bases at V and 0 bases at J, with 6 bases between. The germline V gene has CDR1 SGHRS and CDR2 YFSETQ. Here the CDR3 reads CASSLDRMNTEAFF. The DNA of the CDR3 is TGCGCCAGCAGCTTGGATCGGATGAACACTGAAGCTTTCTTT. Variable domain in full (rest from reference TRBV5-1 and TRBJ1-1): KAGVTQTPRYLIKTRGQQVTLSCSPISGHRSVSWYQQTPGQGLQFLFEYFSETQRNKGNFPGRFSGRQFSNSRSEMNVSTLELGDSALYLCASSLDRMNTEAFFGQGTRLTVV.

The genes are TRBV2 and TRBJ2-6, with a weak D call TRBD2 (6 bases). The CDR3 covers 20 residues. Trimming took 5 bases from V and 2 from J, leaving 25 bases between them. Germline V gives CDR1 SNHLY, CDR2 FYNNEI. CDR3 sequence: CASSHPRGGRSSPGANVLTF. The CDR3 DNA reads as TGTGCCAGCAGTCATCCAAGAGGAGGGCGATCAAGTCCTGGGGCCAACGTCCTGACTTTC.

The rearrangement links TRBV6-5 to TRBJ1-2, with unresolved D. Germline CDR1 MNHEY, CDR2 SVGAGI. This CDR3 has 14 residues. Trimming cost V 6 bases and J 2 bases, with 13 bases left between them. CDR3 DNA sequence: TGTGCCAGCAGCCCCGGGGTAGTAAACTATGGCTACACCTTC. The encoded protein is CASSPGVVNYGYTF.

The chain combines TRBV5-5 with TRBJ2-1; maybe TRBD2 (6 bases). This CDR3 is 13 amino acids long. Germline-derived CDR1 and CDR2 are SGHKS and YYEKEE (reference sequence). The V and J ends lost 3 bases and 9 bases respectively, with 13 bases between them. The DNA for the CDR3 is TGTGCCAGCAGCTGGGACTTCAACGGTGAGCAGTTCTTC. Residues: CASSWDFNGEQFF.

The chain has TRBV7-9 and TRBJ2-1, with D unresolved. The germline gives CDR1 SEHNR, CDR2 FQNEAQ (reference sequence). There are 14 residues in the CDR3. V was clipped by 2 bases and J by 4 bases, with 9 bases between them. This CDR3 is CASSLSGPYNEQFF. The CDR3 region has the DNA TGTGCCAGCAGCTTATCGGGCCCTTACAATGAGCAGTTCTTC.

The chain joins TRBV4-1 to TRBJ1-5; 7 nucleotides line up with TRBD1. The ends lost 0 bases at V and 8 bases at J; junction bases unmatched: 4. Germline-derived CDR1 and CDR2 are MGHRA and YSYEKL. The CDR3 totals 14 residues. The DNA for the CDR3 is TGCGCCAGCAGCCAAGAACAACAGGGGAAGCCCCAGCATTTT. Protein product: CASSQEQQGKPQHF.

The rearrangement joins TRBV6-5 to TRBJ1-1; a weak D match, TRBD1 (5 bases). The V and J ends lost 5 bases and 5 bases respectively, with 15 bases between them. Germline CDR1 MNHEY, CDR2 SVGAGI. The CDR3 extends over 14 amino acids. The CDR3: CASSLKGYGTEAFF. For the CDR3, the DNA is TGTGCCAGCAGTCTTAAGGGGTATGGAACTGAAGCTTTCTTT.

This clone was counted once. CDR3 in amino acids: CASLNSQGRLNEQFF. CDR3 nucleotides: TGTGCCAGCCTAAACTCCCAGGGACGTCTCAATGAGCAGTTCTTC. This rearrangement joins TRBV18 to TRBJ2-1; TRBD1 or TRBD2 may be the D gene (5 bases each). V lost 8 bases and J lost 6, with 20 bases in between. This CDR3 is 15 amino acids long. CDR1 and CDR2 (germline): KGHSH, LQKENI.

V and J are TRBV13 and TRBJ2-3; maybe TRBD1 (6 bases). Trimming pared 1 base from V and 2 bases from J, leaving 10 bases between. The CDR3 is 15 amino acids. Germline V CDR1 and CDR2: PRHDT, FYEKMQ (reference sequence). The CDR3 DNA sequence: TGTGCCAGCAGCTTAGAACAGGGAACCACAGATACGCAGTATTTT. Translating it yields CASSLEQGTTDTQYF.

CDR3 nucleotides: TGTGCCAGCAGTGAAAGGACAGCCAAAAACATTCAGTACTTC. As protein: CASSERTAKNIQYF. This chain uses TRBV2 with TRBJ2-4; D is unclear. The CDR3 covers 14 residues. Trimming stripped 2 bases from V and 0 bases from J, with 5 bases between. Germline loops: CDR1 SNHLY, CDR2 FYNNEI. The whole variable domain, remainder taken from reference TRBV2 and TRBJ2-4, is EPEVTQTPSHQVTQMGQEVILRCVPISNHLYFYWYRQILGQKVEFLVSFYNNEISEKSEIFDDQFSVERPDGSNFTLKIRSTKLEDSAMYFCASSERTAKNIQYFGAGTRLSVL.

CDR3 bases: TGCGCCAGCAGTGAGATACCGCCCGGGCCACAAGAGCGCCAGCATTTT. It yields the protein CASSEIPPGPQERQHF. The V and J genes are TRBV10-2 and TRBJ1-5; D remains ambiguous. CDR3 length equals 16 residues. The germline V gene has CDR1 WSHSY and CDR2 SAAADI. V was pared by 2 bases and J by 12 bases, with 23 bases between.

DNA of the CDR3: TGTGCCAGCTCCCCAGACAGGCGGGAGACCCAGTACTTC. It translates to CASSPDRRETQYF. The chain recombines TRBV18 with TRBJ2-5, with a weak D call TRBD1 (6 bases). Germline V gives CDR1 KGHSH, CDR2 LQKENI. V was pared by 6 bases and J by 5 bases, with 13 bases between. The CDR3 is 13 residues long.

This chain connects TRBV11-3 to TRBJ2-7; 10 bases are shared with TRBD2. Germline V gives CDR1 SGHNT, CDR2 YENEEA. This CDR3 has 15 amino acids. The V and J ends lost 0 bases and 5 bases, in that order; junction bases with no gene match: 4. The CDR3 nucleotides read TGTGCCAGCAGCTTAGAAGGGGGGACTAGCGACGAGCAGTACTTC. Amino acids: CASSLEGGTSDEQYF.

This chain uses TRBV7-9 with TRBJ1-1, with D perhaps TRBD1 (5 bases). The CDR3 is 13 amino acids. V was cut by 3 bases and J by 5 bases, with 10 bases left in between. Per the germline V gene, CDR1 is SEHNR and CDR2 is FQNEAQ (reference sequence). The CDR3 loop is CASSFPGNTEAFF. CDR3 sequence (DNA): TGTGCCAGCAGCTTTCCAGGGAATACTGAAGCTTTCTTT.